This TCR beta chain was documented in a study of CD4+ T cells in melanoma. Measured with immunoSEQ multiplex PCR; TCRdb has only the in-frame clones, and not every one. The sample consists of about 11,000 clones, 55% to 75% of them appearing once. The CDR3 runs 13 residues. Trimming left V 8 bases short and J 0 bases short, with 12 bases between. The source is a human donor with melanoma. What was sequenced was cells from a culture (not recorded whether cultured in vitro). The genes are TRBV5-3 and TRBJ2-7; D gene ambiguous. TRBV5-3 is annotated as an ORF whose role is uncertain. The CDR3, as DNA: TGTGCCAGCAGCCCCTTCAGCTCCTACGAGCAGTACTTC. Its protein is CASSPFSSYEQYF.